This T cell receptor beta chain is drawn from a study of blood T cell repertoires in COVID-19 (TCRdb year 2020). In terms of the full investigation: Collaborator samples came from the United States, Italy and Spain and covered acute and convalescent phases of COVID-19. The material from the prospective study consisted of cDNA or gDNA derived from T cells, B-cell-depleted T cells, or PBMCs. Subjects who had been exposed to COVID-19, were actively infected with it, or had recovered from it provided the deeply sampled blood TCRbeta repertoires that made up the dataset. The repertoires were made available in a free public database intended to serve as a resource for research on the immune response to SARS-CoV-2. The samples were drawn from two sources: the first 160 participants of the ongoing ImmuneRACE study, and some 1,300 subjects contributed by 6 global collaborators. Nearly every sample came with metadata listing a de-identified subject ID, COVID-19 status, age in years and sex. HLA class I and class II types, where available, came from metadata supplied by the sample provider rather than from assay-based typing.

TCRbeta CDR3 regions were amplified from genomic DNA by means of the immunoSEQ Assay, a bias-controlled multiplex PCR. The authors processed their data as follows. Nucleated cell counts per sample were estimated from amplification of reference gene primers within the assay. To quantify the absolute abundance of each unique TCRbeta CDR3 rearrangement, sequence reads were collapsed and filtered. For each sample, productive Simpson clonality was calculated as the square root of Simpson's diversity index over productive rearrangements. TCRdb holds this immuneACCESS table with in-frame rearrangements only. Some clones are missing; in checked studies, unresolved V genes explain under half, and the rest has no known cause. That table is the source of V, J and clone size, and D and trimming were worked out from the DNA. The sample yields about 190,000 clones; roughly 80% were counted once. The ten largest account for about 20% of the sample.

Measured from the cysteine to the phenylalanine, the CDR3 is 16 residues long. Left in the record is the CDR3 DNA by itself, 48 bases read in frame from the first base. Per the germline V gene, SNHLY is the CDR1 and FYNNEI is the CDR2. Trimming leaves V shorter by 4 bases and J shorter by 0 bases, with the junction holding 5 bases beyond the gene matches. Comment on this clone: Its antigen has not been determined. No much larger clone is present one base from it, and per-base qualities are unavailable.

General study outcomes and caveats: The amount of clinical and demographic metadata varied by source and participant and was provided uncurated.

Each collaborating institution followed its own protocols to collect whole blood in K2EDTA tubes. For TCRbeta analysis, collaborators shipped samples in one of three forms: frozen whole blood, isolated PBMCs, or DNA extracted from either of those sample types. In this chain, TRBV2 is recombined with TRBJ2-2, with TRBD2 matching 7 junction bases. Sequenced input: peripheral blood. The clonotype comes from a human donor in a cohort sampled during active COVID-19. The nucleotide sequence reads TGTGCCAGCAGTGTGTTGGCGGGGGCGAACACCGGGGAGCTGTTTTTT. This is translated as CASSVLAGANTGELFF.